The 9 T cell receptor beta chains given below trace back to one sample, sequenced in a study of radiation and T cells in renal cell carcinoma. The time point was: blood 2 weeks post-SBRT. Treatment described: 15 Gy SBRT to primary tumor, nephrectomy 4 weeks later. The protocol was immunoSEQ multiplex PCR, while the TCRdb copy is restricted to in-frame clones and leaves out a portion. The sample carries roughly 120,000 clones, about 81% recorded once. The specimen comprised blood, sampled from a patient whose treatment included radiotherapy and nephrectomy. All receptors derive from an older woman with renal cell carcinoma.

The sample holds a few counts of this clone. The chain employs TRBV6-1 and TRBJ1-1; 7 bases map to TRBD1. The CDR3 sequence is 14 residues long. J lost 1 base, V lost 9 bases, and 8 bases had no gene match. Germline CDR1 reads MNHNS; CDR2 reads SASEGT. As DNA, the CDR3 is TGTGCCAGTCTCAGGGGGACACAGAACACTGAAGCTTTCTTT. Its translation is CASLRGTQNTEAFF.

V is TRBV6-6 and J is TRBJ1-1; the D gene is possibly TRBD1 (6 bases). The CDR3 is 12 residues long. The V gene's germline CDR1 is MNHNY and CDR2 SVGAGI (reference sequence). Between the trimmed V and J ends, which lost 5 bases and 5 bases, there was a span of 9 bases. The CDR3 bases are TGTGCCAGCAGTCGAGGGGGAACTGAAGCTTTCTTT. This sequence encodes CASSRGGTEAFF.

The chain uses TRBV6-1 and TRBJ1-2; 7 bases line up with TRBD1. Trimming took 4 bases from V and 6 from J; bases not matched to a gene: 8. The germline gives CDR1 MNHNS, CDR2 SASEGT. The CDR3 extends over 14 amino acids. As DNA, the CDR3 is TGTGCCAGCAGTGCGATCAGGGGGGTGGATGGCTACACCTTC. This encodes CASSAIRGVDGYTF.

The rearrangement links TRBV28 to TRBJ1-2; 7 nucleotides align to TRBD1. V lost 5 bases to trimming and J lost 8 bases; unmatched junction nucleotides: 20. The CDR3 is 17 residues long. Per germline, CDR1 MDHEN and CDR2 SYDVKM. The DNA for the CDR3 is TGTGCCAGCAGTACCCCCACTCGCTATTCAAGGGGGCGCGGCTACACCTTC. Translation: CASSTPTRYSRGRGYTF.

The rearrangement links TRBV10-1 to TRBJ1-1; TRBD1 matches at 11 bases. The CDR3 loop spans 14 amino acids. The germline CDR1 and CDR2 sequences are WNHNN and SYGVQD (reference sequence). V trimming: 5 bases; J trimming: 6 bases; junction bases outside the gene matches: 5. CDR3 nucleotide sequence: TGCGCCAGCAGTACAGGACAGGGGGCGGCTGAAGCTTTCTTT. Encoded protein: CASSTGQGAAEAFF.

The chain couples TRBV7-6 to TRBJ2-1; 7 bases map to TRBD2. The V gene end was trimmed by 5 bases and the J gene end by 1 base; junction bases not matched to a gene: 11. This CDR3 has 17 residues. The germline V gene has CDR1 SGHVS and CDR2 FNYEAQ. CDR3 bases: TGTGCCAGCAGCCCCCAACTAGCGAGCTTTTCCTACAATGAGCAGTTCTTC. Translating gives CASSPQLASFSYNEQFF.

This clone has only one observation. The chain combines TRBV4-1 with TRBJ2-3; TRBD1 is a possible D gene (5 bases). Germline V CDR1 and CDR2: MGHRA, YSYEKL. The CDR3 is made up of 15 amino acids. V gave up 2 bases and J gave up 2 bases, with 11 bases separating them. The CDR3 loop is CASSQPGSHTDTQYF. CDR3 nucleotide sequence: TGCGCCAGCAGCCAACCAGGGTCTCACACAGATACGCAGTATTTT.

The chain carries TRBV9 and TRBJ2-3; D possibly uses TRBD1 or TRBD2 (5 bases each). V was shortened by 2 bases and J by 5 bases, with 15 bases between the two germline ends. CDR1 is SGDLS and CDR2 is YYNGEE in the germline V gene. The CDR3 loop spans 15 amino acids. The CDR3 DNA sequence: TGTGCCAGCAGCGTGGGGGTGGTGGATTTAGATACGCAGTATTTT. Translation: CASSVGVVDLDTQYF. Full variable domain (outside the CDR3, taken from reference TRBV9 and TRBJ2-3): DSGVTQTPKHLITATGQRVTLRCSPRSGDLSVYWYQQSLDQGLQFLIQYYNGEERAKGNILERFSAQQFPDLHSELNLSSLELGDSALYFCASSVGVVDLDTQYFGPGTRLTVL.

This clone was seen a single time. The chain carries TRBV19 and TRBJ2-7; D is undetermined. Between the trimmed V and J ends, which lost 4 bases and 1 base, there was a span of 11 bases. This CDR3 comprises 14 residues. Germline values: CDR1 LNHDA, CDR2 SQIVND (reference sequence). The CDR3 coding sequence is TGTGCCAGTAGTAGGGTATTACTTTCCTACGAGCAGTACTTC. This translates into CASSRVLLSYEQYF.